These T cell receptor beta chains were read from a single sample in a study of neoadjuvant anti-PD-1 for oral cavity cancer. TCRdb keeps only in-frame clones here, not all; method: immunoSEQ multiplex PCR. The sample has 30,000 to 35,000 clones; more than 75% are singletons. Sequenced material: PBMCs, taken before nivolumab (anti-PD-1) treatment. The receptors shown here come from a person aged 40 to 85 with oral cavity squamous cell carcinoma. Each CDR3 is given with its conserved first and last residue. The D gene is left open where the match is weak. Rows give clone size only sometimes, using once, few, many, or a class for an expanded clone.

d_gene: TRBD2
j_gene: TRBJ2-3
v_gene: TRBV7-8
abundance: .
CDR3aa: CASSHYLSGGSTDTQYF
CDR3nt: TGTGCCAGCAGCCATTATCTTAGCGGGGGAAGCACAGATACGCAGTATTTT

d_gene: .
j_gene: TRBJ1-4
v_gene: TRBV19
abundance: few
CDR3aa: CASSLRTGRWDEKLFF
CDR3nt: TGTGCCAGTAGTCTTAGGACCGGGCGGTGGGATGAAAAACTGTTTTTT

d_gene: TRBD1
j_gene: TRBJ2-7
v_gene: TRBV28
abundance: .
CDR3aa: CASSLDTGTGGDEQYF
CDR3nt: TGTGCCAGCAGTTTAGACACCGGGACAGGGGGCGACGAGCAGTACTTC

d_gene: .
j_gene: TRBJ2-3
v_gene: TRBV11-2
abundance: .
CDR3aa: CASRGVRDGTDTQYF
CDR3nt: TGTGCCAGCAGGGGGGTGAGGGACGGCACAGATACGCAGTATTTT

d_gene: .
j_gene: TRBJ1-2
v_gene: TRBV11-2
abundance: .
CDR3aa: CASSLSLSSKPHGYTF
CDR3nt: TGTGCCAGCAGCTTAAGCCTATCCAGTAAGCCGCATGGCTACACCTTC

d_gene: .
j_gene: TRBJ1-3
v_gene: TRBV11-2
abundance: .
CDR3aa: CASSPLGGGNTIYF
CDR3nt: TGTGCCAGCAGCCCACTGGGTGGTGGAAACACCATATATTTT

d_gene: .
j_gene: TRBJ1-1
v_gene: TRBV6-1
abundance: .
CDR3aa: CASSLQFTGDTEAFF
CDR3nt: TGTGCCAGCAGCCTCCAGTTTACCGGAGACACTGAAGCTTTCTTT

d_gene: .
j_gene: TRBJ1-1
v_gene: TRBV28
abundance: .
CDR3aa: CASSLLGLRMNTEAFF
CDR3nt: TGTGCCAGCAGCTTGTTGGGGTTGAGGATGAACACTGAAGCTTTCTTT

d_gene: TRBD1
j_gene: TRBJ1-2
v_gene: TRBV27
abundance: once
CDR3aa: CASSPGTGRYGYTF
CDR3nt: TGTGCCAGCAGTCCGGGGACAGGGAGGTATGGCTACACCTTC

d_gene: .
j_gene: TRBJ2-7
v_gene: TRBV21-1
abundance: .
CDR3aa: CASSKGRVSSYEQYF
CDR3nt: TGTGCCAGCAGCAAAGGGAGGGTAAGTTCCTACGAGCAGTACTTC

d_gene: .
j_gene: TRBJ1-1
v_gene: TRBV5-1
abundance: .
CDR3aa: CASMGFRRGGPNTEAFF
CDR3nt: TGCGCCAGCATGGGTTTCAGGCGAGGGGGACCGAACACTGAAGCTTTCTTT

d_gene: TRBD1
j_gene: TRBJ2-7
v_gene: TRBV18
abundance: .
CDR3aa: CASSPDRGISYEQYF
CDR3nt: TGTGCCAGCTCGCCGGACAGGGGCATCAGTTACGAGCAGTACTTC

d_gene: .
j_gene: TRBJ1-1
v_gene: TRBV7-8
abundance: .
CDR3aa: CASSLTRDTEAFF
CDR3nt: TGTGCCAGCAGCCTCACTAGGGACACTGAAGCTTTCTTT

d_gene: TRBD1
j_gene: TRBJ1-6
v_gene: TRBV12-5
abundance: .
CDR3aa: CASGPTPIGTGNSPLHF
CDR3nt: TGTGCTAGTGGTCCAACGCCCATCGGGACAGGTAATTCACCCCTCCACTTT

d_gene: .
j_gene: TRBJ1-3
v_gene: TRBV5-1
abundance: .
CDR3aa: CASGTGDSSSGNTIYF
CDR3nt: TGCGCCAGCGGTACCGGGGATTCGAGCTCTGGAAACACCATATATTTT

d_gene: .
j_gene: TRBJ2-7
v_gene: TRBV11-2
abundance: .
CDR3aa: CASSLEPLNPYEQYF
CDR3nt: TGTGCCAGCAGCTTAGAGCCCCTGAACCCGTACGAGCAGTACTTC

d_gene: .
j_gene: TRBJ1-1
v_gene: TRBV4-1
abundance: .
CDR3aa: CASSQDVVTLIGTEAFF
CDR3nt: TGCGCCAGCAGCCAAGATGTGGTGACACTCATAGGGACTGAAGCTTTCTTT

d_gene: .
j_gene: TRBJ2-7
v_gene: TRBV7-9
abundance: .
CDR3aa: CASATGRYEQYF
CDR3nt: TGTGCCAGCGCTACAGGGAGGTACGAGCAGTACTTC

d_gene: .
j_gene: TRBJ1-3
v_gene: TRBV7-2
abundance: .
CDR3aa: CASSSGRTATVSGNTIYF
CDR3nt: TGTGCCAGCAGCTCAGGGAGGACAGCAACCGTCTCTGGAAACACCATATATTTT

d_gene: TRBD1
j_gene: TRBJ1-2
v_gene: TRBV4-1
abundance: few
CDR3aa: CASREGQTSPWIGYTF
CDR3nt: TGCGCCAGCAGAGAGGGACAGACGTCACCCTGGATAGGCTACACCTTC

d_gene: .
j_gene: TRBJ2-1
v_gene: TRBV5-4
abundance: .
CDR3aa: CASTHDRYNEQFF
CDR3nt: TGTGCCAGCACCCATGATAGATACAATGAGCAGTTCTTC

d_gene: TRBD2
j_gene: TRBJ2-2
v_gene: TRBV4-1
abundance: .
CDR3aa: CASSQASGANTGELFF
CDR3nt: TGCGCCAGCAGCCAGGCTAGCGGGGCGAACACCGGGGAGCTGTTTTTT

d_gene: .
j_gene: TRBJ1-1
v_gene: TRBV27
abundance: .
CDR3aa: CASSRPGDTEAFF
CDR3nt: TGTGCCAGCAGTAGACCCGGGGACACTGAAGCTTTCTTT

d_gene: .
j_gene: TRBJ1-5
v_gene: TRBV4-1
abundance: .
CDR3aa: CASSQGRYYSNQPQHF
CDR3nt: TGCGCCAGCAGCCAGGGCAGATACTATAGCAATCAGCCCCAGCATTTT

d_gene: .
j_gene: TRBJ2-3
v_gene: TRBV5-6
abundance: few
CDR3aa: CASSPQQSTDTQYF
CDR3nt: TGTGCCAGCAGCCCTCAGCAAAGCACAGATACGCAGTATTTT

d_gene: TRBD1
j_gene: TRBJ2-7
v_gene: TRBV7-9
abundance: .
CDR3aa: CASSGQGRVYEQYF
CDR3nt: TGTGCCAGCAGCGGACAGGGCCGGGTCTACGAGCAGTACTTC

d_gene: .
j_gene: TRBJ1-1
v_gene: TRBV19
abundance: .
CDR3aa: CASSPTVNTEAFF
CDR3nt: TGTGCCAGTAGTCCAACGGTGAACACTGAAGCTTTCTTT

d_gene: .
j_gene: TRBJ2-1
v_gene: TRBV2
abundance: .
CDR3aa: CAGLGRREQFF
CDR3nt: TGTGCCGGGTTAGGGCGCAGGGAGCAGTTCTTC

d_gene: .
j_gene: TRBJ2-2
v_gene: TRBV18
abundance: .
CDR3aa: CASSLQLGGTVTNTGELFF
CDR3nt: TGTGCCAGCTCCCTGCAATTGGGAGGGACAGTTACGAACACCGGGGAGCTGTTTTTT

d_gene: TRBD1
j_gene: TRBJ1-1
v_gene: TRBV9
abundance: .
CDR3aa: CASSVSPGGAHTEAFF
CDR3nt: TGTGCCAGCAGCGTATCGCCAGGGGGCGCGCACACTGAAGCTTTCTTT

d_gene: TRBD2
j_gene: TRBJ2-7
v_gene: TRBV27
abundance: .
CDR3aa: CASRRGGGYEQYF
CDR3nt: TGTGCCAGCAGGCGGGGGGGCGGTTACGAGCAGTACTTC

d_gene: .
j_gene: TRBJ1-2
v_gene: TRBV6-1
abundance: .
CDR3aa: CASSEETGSRYTF
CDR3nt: TGTGCCAGCAGTGAAGAAACAGGGTCGCGCTACACCTTC

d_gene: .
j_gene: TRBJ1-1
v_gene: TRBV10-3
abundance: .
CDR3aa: CAISESELLNTEAFF
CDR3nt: TGTGCCATCAGTGAGTCGGAGTTATTGAACACTGAAGCTTTCTTT

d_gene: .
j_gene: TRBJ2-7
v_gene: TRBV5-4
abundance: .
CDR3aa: CASSFGADSYEQYF
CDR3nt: TGTGCCAGCAGCTTCGGGGCCGACAGCTACGAGCAGTACTTC

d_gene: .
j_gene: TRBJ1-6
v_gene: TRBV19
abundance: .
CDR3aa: CASSIGELYNSPLHF
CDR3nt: TGTGCCAGTAGTATAGGGGAACTATATAATTCACCCCTCCACTTT

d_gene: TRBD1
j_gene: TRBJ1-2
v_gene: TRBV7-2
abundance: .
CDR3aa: CASRPGQGNYGYTF
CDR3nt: TGTGCCAGCAGACCGGGACAGGGAAACTATGGCTACACCTTC

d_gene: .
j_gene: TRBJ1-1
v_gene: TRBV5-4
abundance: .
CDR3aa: CASSSEVNTEAFF
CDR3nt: TGTGCCAGCAGCTCGGAAGTGAACACTGAAGCTTTCTTT

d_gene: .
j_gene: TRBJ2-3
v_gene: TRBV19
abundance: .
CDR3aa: CASSTLLSTDTQYF
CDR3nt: TGTGCCAGTAGTACACTACTCAGCACAGATACGCAGTATTTT

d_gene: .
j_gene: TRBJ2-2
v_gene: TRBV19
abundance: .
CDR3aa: CASTTTPPGELFF
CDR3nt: TGTGCCAGTACAACAACCCCTCCCGGGGAGCTGTTTTTT

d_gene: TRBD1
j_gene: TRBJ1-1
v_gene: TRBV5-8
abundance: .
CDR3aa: CASSLRGPNTEAFF
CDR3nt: TGTGCCAGCAGCTTGAGGGGGCCGAACACTGAAGCTTTCTTT

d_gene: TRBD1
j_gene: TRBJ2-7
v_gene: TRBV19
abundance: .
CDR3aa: CASSSTGTGHPYEQYF
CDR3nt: TGTGCCAGTAGTTCGACCGGGACAGGGCATCCCTACGAGCAGTACTTC

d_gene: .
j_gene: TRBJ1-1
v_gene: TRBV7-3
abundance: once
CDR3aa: CASSPSPGGNTEAFF
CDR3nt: TGTGCCAGCAGCCCCTCCCCAGGTGGGAACACTGAAGCTTTCTTT

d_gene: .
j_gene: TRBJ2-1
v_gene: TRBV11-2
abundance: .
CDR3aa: CASSLGRAGEQFF
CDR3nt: TGTGCCAGCAGCTTGGGCAGGGCCGGTGAGCAGTTCTTC

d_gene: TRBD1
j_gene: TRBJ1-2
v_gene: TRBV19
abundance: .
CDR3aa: CASKPGQVYGYTF
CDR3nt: TGTGCCAGTAAACCGGGACAGGTCTATGGCTACACCTTC

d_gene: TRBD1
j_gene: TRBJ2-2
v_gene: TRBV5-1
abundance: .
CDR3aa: CASSRQGLWSTGELFF
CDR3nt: TGCGCCAGCAGTCGACAGGGCCTTTGGAGTACCGGGGAGCTGTTTTTT

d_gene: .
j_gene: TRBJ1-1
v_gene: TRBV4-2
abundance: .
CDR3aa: CASSQGTENTEAFF
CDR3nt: TGTGCCAGCAGCCAAGGTACAGAGAACACTGAAGCTTTCTTT

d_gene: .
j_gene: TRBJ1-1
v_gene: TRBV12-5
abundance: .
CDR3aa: CASGLETNTEAFF
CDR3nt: TGTGCTAGTGGTTTGGAGACGAACACTGAAGCTTTCTTT

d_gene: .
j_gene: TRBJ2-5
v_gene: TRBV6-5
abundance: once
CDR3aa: CASSRRQNHQETQYF
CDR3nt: TGTGCCAGCAGTCGACGACAGAACCACCAAGAGACCCAGTACTTC

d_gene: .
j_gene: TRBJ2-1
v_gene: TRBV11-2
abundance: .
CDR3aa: CASSPGYNEQFF
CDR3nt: TGTGCCAGCAGCCCAGGGTACAATGAGCAGTTCTTC

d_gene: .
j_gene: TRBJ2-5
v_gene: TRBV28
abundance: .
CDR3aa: CASSSPGRFQETQYF
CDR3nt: TGTGCCAGCAGTTCCCCAGGACGGTTCCAAGAGACCCAGTACTTC

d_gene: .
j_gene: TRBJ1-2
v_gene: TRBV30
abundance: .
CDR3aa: CAWSVSAGLGYTF
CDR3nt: TGTGCCTGGAGTGTATCGGCAGGGCTCGGCTACACCTTC

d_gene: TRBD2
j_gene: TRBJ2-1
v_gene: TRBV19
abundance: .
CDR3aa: CASSLLRASGRQSSYNEQFF
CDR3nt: TGTGCCAGTAGCCTCCTAAGGGCTAGCGGGCGGCAAAGCTCCTACAATGAGCAGTTCTTC

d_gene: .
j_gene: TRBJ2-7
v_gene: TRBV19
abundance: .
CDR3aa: CASSIGGPSRFEQYF
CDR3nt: TGTGCCAGTAGTATCGGGGGACCCTCTCGCTTCGAGCAGTACTTC

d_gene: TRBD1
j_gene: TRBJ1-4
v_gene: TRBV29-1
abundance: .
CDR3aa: CSGTGSTNEKLFF
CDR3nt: TGCAGCGGGACAGGGTCCACTAATGAAAAACTGTTTTTT

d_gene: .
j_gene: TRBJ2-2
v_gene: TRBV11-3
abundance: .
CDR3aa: CASSLETGELFF
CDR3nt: TGTGCCAGCAGCTTAGAAACCGGGGAGCTGTTTTTT

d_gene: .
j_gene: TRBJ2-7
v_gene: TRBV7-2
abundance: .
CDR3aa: CASSRNSYEQYF
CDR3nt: TGTGCCAGCAGCCGTAACAGCTACGAGCAGTACTTC

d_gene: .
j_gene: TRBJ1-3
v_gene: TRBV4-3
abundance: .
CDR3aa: CASSQEYTLRTSGNTIYF
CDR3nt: TGCGCCAGCAGCCAAGAGTATACTTTGCGGACCTCTGGAAACACCATATATTTT